This T cell receptor beta chain was sequenced in a study of OX40 agonist ivuxolimab in advanced cancers. Turning to the study itself: Participants could have had prior anti-PD-1, anti-PD-L1 or anti-CTLA-4 therapy, and more than 35% had some.

The germline gives CDR1 GTSNPN, CDR2 SVGIG (reference sequence). The CDR3 length is 13 residues. The V and J ends lost 3 bases and 5 bases respectively, with 11 bases between them. The table came from immunoSEQ multiplex PCR; TCRdb's copy has only in-frame clones and leaves some out. Among more than 70,000 clones listed, roughly 89% were seen once. The sequence was obtained from an adult with an advanced solid tumor such as melanoma, head and neck, liver or kidney cancer. The chain is built from TRBV30 and TRBJ1-3; D might be TRBD1 (5 bases). The material sequenced was CD4+ or CD8+ T cells sorted from blood, taken in a trial of the OX40 agonist ivuxolimab. CDR3: CAWRGQGRNTIYF. DNA of the CDR3: TGTGCCTGGAGAGGGCAGGGCCGAAACACCATATATTTT. Full variable domain (remainder filled in from reference TRBV30 and TRBJ1-3): SQTIHQWPATLVQPVGSPLSLECTVEGTSNPNLYWYRQAAGRGLQLLFYSVGIGQISSEVPQNLSASRPQDRQFILSSKKLLLSDSGFYLCAWRGQGRNTIYFGEGSWLTVV.